This T cell receptor beta chain was recovered during a study of cytomegalovirus exposure and HLA in healthy donors. Points from the study as a whole: Many donors carried some public TCRs, although rarity characterized most TCR sequences.

The method was immunoSEQ multiplex PCR; TCRdb's version includes in-frame clones alone and lacks a portion of them. The table has fewer than 250,000 clones, approximately 87% seen once; the top ten hold roughly 5.7%. On this clone: Its antigen is undetermined. The same CDR3 can be traced to other DNA sequences in this sample.

CDR1 is MGHRA, CDR2 YSYEKL, per germline. The CDR3 covers 15 residues. The ends were cut back, 0 bases at V and 3 bases at J, with 9 bases in the middle. This rearrangement joins TRBV4-1 to TRBJ1-5, with D perhaps matching TRBD1 (5 bases). The origin of this receptor is a woman aged 18-35 years in good health and CMV-seronegative. Sequences were obtained from PBMCs. The CDR3 sequence is CASSQDRGDNQPQHF. The CDR3 coding sequence is TGCGCCAGCAGCCAAGATAGGGGCGACAATCAGCCCCAGCATTTT.